This TCR beta chain was found in a study of blood T cells in healthy people across ages. J was trimmed by 4 bases and V by 3 bases; bases with no gene match: 6. The V gene's germline CDR1 is MDHEN and CDR2 SYDVKM. The CDR3 totals 15 residues. General observations from the study: Per million T cells, the diversity of TCR beta decreased roughly linearly as age advanced. Higher diversity, along with more naive CD4+ cells, distinguished long-lived donors from aged donors.

Comment on this clonotype: The antigen is unknown.

The second PCR ran 7 to 11 cycles with a sample-barcoded 5' primer and J-beta primers. Through a template-switch adaptor with 12 random nucleotides, each cDNA molecule received a tag. TCRdb ran MiXCR on the 5' RACE reads and lists one entry per CDR3 protein. The sample records more than 550,000 distinct CDR3 sequences, 22% being singletons. The genes are TRBV28 and TRBJ2-4; 7 nucleotides match TRBD2. This TCR derives from a man between 70 and 80 years old in good health. Specimen: blood. This CDR3 reads CASSFTTGGKNIQYF. In DNA form, the CDR3 reads TGTGCCAGCAGTTTCACGACGGGGGGTAAAAACATTCAGTACTTC.